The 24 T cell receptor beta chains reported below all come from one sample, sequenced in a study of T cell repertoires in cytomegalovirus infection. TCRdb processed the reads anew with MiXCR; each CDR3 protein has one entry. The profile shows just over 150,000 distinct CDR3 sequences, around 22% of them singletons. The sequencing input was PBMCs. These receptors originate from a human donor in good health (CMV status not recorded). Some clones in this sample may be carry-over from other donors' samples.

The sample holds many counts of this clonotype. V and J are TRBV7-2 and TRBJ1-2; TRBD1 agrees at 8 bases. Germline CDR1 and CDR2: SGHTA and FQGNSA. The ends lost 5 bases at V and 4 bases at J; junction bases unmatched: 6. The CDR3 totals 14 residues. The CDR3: CASSARTGGYGYTF. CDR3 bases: TGTGCCAGCAGCGCGAGAACAGGGGGCTATGGCTACACCTTC.

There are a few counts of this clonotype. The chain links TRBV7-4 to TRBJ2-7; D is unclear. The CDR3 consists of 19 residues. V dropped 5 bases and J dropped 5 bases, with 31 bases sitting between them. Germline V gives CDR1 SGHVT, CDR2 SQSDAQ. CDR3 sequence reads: CASSLGPYKITVLGNEQYF. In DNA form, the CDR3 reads TGTGCCAGCAGCCTGGGCCCGTACAAGATTACAGTTCTTGGAAACGAGCAGTACTTC. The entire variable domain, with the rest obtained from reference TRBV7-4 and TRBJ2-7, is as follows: GAGVSQSPRYKVAKRGRDVALRCDSISGHVTLYWYRQTLGQGSEVLTYSQSDAQRDKSGRPSGRFSAERPERSVSTLKIQRTEQGDSAVYLCASSLGPYKITVLGNEQYFGPGTRLTVT.

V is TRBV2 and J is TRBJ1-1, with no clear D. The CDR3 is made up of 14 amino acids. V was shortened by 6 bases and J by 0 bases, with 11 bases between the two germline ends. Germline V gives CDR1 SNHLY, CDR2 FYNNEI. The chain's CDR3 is CASSPSSLNTEAFF. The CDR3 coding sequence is TGTGCCAGCAGCCCCTCGTCACTGAACACTGAAGCTTTCTTT.

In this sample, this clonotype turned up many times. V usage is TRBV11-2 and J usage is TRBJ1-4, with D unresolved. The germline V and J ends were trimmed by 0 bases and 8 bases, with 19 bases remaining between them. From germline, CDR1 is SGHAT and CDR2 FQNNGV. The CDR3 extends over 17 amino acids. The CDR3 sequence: CASSLEALTRFGEKLFF. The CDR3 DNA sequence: TGTGCCAGCAGCTTAGAAGCTCTTACCCGCTTTGGGGAAAAACTGTTTTTT.

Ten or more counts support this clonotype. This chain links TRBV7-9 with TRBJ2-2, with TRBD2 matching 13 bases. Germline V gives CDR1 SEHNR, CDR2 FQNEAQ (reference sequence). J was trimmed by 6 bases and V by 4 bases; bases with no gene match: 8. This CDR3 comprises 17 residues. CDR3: CASSSSLAGGGAGELFF. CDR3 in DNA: TGTGCCAGCAGCTCCTCACTAGCGGGAGGGGGAGCCGGGGAGCTGTTTTTT.

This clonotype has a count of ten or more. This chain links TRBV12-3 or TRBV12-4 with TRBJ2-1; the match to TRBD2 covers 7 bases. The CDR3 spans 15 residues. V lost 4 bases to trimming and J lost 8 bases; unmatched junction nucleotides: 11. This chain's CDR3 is CASSSIAGPDDEQFF. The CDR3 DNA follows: TGTGCCAGCAGTTCCATAGCGGGCCCGGACGATGAGCAGTTCTTC.

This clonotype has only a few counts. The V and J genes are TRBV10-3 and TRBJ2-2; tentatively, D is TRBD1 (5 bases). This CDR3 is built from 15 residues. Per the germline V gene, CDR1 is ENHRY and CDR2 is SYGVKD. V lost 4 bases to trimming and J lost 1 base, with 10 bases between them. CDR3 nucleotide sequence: TGTGCCATCAGTGCGGAGCAGGGGAACACCGGGGAGCTGTTTTTT. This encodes CAISAEQGNTGELFF.

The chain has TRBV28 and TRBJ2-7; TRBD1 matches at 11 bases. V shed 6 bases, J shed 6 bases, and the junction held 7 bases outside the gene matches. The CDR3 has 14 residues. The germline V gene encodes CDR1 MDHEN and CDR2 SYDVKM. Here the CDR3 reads CASRAGTGGVEQYF. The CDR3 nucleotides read TGTGCCAGCAGAGCGGGGACAGGGGGTGTCGAGCAGTACTTC.

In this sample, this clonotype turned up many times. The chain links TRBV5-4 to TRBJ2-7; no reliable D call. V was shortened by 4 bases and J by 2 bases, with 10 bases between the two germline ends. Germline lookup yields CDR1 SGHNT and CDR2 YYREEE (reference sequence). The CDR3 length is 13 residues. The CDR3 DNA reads TGTGCCAGCAGCCCGGACCGTACCTACGAGCAGTACTTC. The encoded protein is CASSPDRTYEQYF.

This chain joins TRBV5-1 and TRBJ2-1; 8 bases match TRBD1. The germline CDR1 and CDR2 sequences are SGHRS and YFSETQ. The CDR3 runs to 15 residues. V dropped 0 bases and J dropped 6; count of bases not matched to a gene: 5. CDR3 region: CASSLGQGAINEQFF. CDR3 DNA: TGCGCCAGCAGCTTGGGGCAGGGGGCCATCAATGAGCAGTTCTTC.

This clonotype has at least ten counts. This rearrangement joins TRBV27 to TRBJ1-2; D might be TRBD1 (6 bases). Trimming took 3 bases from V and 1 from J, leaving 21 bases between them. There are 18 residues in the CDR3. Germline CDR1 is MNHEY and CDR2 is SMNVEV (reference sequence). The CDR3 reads CASSFRGGRFGNNYGYTF. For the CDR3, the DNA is TGTGCCAGCAGTTTTAGGGGGGGCAGATTTGGAAATAACTATGGCTACACCTTC.

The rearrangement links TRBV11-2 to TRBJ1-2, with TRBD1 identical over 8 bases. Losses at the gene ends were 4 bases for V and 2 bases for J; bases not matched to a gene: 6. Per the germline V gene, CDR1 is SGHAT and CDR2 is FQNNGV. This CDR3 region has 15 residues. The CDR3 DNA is TGTGCCAGCAGCTCCCCAGGGGGCCCGAACTATGGCTACACCTTC. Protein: CASSSPGGPNYGYTF.

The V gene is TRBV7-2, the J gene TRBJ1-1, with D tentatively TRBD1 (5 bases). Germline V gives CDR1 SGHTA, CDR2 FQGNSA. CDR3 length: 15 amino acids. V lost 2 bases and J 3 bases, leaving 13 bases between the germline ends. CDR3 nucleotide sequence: TGTGCCAGCAGCTTAAATCAGGGTTTGGACACTGAAGCTTTCTTT. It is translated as CASSLNQGLDTEAFF.

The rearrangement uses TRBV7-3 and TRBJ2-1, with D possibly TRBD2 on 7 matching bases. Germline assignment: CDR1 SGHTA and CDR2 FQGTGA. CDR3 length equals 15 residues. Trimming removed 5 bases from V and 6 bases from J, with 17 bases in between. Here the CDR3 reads CASSLKGDYGNEQFF. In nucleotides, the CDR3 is TGTGCCAGCAGCCTAAAGGGGGACTATGGCAATGAGCAGTTCTTC.

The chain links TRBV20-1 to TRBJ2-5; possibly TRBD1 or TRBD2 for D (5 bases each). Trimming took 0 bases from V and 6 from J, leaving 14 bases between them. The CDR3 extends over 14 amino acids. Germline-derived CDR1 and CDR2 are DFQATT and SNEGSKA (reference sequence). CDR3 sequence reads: CSARDPRERKTQYF. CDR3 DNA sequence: TGCAGTGCTAGAGATCCCAGGGAGAGGAAGACCCAGTACTTC.

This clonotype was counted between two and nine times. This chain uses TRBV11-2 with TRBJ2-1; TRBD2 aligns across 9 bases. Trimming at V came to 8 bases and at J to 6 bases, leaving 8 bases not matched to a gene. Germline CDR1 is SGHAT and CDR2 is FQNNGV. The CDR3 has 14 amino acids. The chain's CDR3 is CASSRYSGGNEQFF. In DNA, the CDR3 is TGTGCCAGCTCAAGATATAGCGGGGGCAATGAGCAGTTCTTC.

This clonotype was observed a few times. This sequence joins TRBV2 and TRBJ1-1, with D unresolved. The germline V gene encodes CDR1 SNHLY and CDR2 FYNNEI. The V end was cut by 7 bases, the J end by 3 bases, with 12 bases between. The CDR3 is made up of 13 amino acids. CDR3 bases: TGTGCCAGCACTGCGGACGGCTACACTGAAGCTTTCTTT. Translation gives CASTADGYTEAFF.

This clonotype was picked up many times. The CDR3 bases are TGTGCCAGCAGCTTGTTGCACGCTGAGCAGTTCTTC. This gives the protein CASSLLHAEQFF. This chain links TRBV5-6 with TRBJ2-1; D gene uncertain. The V and J ends lost 1 base and 9 bases respectively, with 8 bases between them. The CDR3 has 12 amino acids. Germline lookup yields CDR1 SGHDT and CDR2 YYEEEE.

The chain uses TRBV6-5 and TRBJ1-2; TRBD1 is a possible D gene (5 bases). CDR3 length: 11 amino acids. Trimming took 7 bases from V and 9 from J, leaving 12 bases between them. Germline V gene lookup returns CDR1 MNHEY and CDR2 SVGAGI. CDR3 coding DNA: TGTGCCAGCACGGGAGCGGGACGCTACACCTTC. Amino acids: CASTGAGRYTF.

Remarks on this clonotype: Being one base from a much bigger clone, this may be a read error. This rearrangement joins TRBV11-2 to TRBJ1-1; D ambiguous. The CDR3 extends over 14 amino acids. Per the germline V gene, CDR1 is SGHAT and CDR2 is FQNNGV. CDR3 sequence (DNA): TGTGCCAGCAGCCTTATCCTGAGGTCCACTGAAACTTTCTTT. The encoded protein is CASSLILRSTETFF.

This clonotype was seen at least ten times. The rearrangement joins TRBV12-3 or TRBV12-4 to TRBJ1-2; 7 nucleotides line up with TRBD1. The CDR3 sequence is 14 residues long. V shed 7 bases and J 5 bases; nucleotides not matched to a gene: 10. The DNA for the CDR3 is TGTGCCAGCACCATAGACAGGGCCTCTTATGGCTACACCTTC. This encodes CASTIDRASYGYTF.

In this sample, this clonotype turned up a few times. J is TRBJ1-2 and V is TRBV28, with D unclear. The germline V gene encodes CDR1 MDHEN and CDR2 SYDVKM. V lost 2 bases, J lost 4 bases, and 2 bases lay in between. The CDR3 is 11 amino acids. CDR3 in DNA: TGTGCCAGCAGTTTAAGCTATGGCTACACCTTC. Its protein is CASSLSYGYTF.

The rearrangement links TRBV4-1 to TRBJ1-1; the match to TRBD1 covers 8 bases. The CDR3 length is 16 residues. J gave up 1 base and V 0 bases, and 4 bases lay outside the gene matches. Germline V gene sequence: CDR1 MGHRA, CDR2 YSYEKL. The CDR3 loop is CASSQEGQGRNTEAFF. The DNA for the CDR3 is TGCGCCAGCAGCCAAGAAGGACAGGGCAGGAACACTGAAGCTTTCTTT.

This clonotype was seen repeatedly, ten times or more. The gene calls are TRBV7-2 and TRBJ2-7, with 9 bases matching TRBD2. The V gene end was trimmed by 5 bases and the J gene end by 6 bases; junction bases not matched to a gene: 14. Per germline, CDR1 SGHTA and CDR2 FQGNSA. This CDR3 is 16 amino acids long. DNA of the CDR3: TGTGCCAGCAGCCCCTGGGGGACTAGCCGACGGGGCGAGCAGTACTTC. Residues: CASSPWGTSRRGEQYF.